A selection of T cell receptor beta chains follows, all from one sample in a study of T cell repertoires in ileal Crohn's disease. Using immunoSEQ multiplex PCR, the repertoire was profiled, and TCRdb retains in-frame clones only, with some absent. Of approximately 30,000 clones listed, about four fifths were seen once; the top ten hold around a fifth. What was sequenced was ileal tissue. These receptors were collected from an adult with Crohn's disease. The CDR3 runs from the conserved cysteine through the conserved F or W. Each record gives: V gene, CDR3 protein.

v_gene: TRBV4-1
CDR3aa: CASSQGQGVSGANVLTF

v_gene: TRBV27
CDR3aa: CASSLTGVDEQYF

v_gene: TRBV5-4
CDR3aa: CASMTREETQYF

v_gene: TRBV27
CDR3aa: CASSLQGPNYNEQFF

v_gene: TRBV29-1
CDR3aa: CSVEGQGSSYEQYF

v_gene: TRBV14
CDR3aa: CATRQGNTGELFF

v_gene: TRBV6-1
CDR3aa: CASSSPGQPQHF

v_gene: TRBV9
CDR3aa: CASSVRPGHAYEQYF

v_gene: TRBV7-3
CDR3aa: CASSLCVYEQYF

v_gene: TRBV30
CDR3aa: CAWAKRDIFHEQYF

v_gene: TRBV15
CDR3aa: CATSRELTGNTGELFF

v_gene: TRBV7-2
CDR3aa: CASSLPGLPIHTQYF

v_gene: TRBV5-4
CDR3aa: CASSTRTGSTDTQYF

v_gene: TRBV5-1
CDR3aa: CASSLRPSGEDTQYF

v_gene: TRBV11-2
CDR3aa: CASSVLAGGPNTQYF

v_gene: TRBV13
CDR3aa: CASSFTLQGRAREQYF

v_gene: TRBV7-6
CDR3aa: CASSSVGLSNEQFF

v_gene: TRBV15
CDR3aa: CATSTGDRGLTEAFF

v_gene: TRBV7-2
CDR3aa: CASSLEGRAGELFF

v_gene: TRBV30
CDR3aa: CAWTGGGPGGDTQYF

v_gene: TRBV4-2
CDR3aa: CASSPEQGPVGGYTF

v_gene: TRBV7-3
CDR3aa: CASSLNGGSLHEQYF

v_gene: TRBV11-1
CDR3aa: CASSGTSGREQFF

v_gene: TRBV2
CDR3aa: CASELGRVNTEAFF

v_gene: TRBV5-1
CDR3aa: CASSFAQELFF

v_gene: TRBV29-1
CDR3aa: CSVGLAGGPGELFF

v_gene: TRBV5-1
CDR3aa: CASSFGTGREKLFF

v_gene: TRBV9
CDR3aa: CASSVGTPRREQFF

v_gene: TRBV4-2
CDR3aa: CASSQEAPGRGLLQSQDTQYF

v_gene: TRBV2
CDR3aa: CASSETQGAYEPAFF

v_gene: TRBV9
CDR3aa: CASSDLLAGGPGEQFF

v_gene: TRBV6-5
CDR3aa: CASREEVGLQFF

v_gene: TRBV7-2
CDR3aa: CASSWGQRYEQYF

v_gene: TRBV6-6
CDR3aa: CASSGNVNYGYTF

v_gene: TRBV30
CDR3aa: CAWSVWRGRADTQYF

v_gene: TRBV27
CDR3aa: CASRGTQKQFF

v_gene: TRBV30
CDR3aa: CAWSKGVTYEQYF

v_gene: TRBV5-6
CDR3aa: CASSPDRGSINSPLHF

v_gene: TRBV9
CDR3aa: CASSVDPYRVVTDTQYF

v_gene: TRBV6-5
CDR3aa: CASSLIAGPGELFF

v_gene: TRBV9
CDR3aa: CASSVGLGAEAFF

v_gene: TRBV5-4
CDR3aa: CASSPTSGGSSYNEQFF

v_gene: TRBV7-6
CDR3aa: CASSLVSTREQYF

v_gene: TRBV10-1
CDR3aa: CASSGAKGNTIYF

v_gene: TRBV6-1
CDR3aa: CASRSTQSSYEQYF

v_gene: TRBV6-5
CDR3aa: CASNRYSTTHTEAFF

v_gene: TRBV9
CDR3aa: CASSAPGTGRRLNYNEQFF

v_gene: TRBV4-1
CDR3aa: CASSQTPLPGQRNSPLHF

v_gene: TRBV16
CDR3aa: CATSTMWRRETQYF